A single T cell receptor (beta chain) is shown here with its context. Authors' data handling: Using reference gene primer amplification, nucleated cell counts were estimated. Profiled with immunoSEQ multiplex PCR; TCRdb holds only in-frame clones, not every one. For V, J and clone size, that table is used; D and trimming come from the DNA. Here the sample spans a few hundred thousand clones, approximately 85% being singletons. This sample is drawn from a study of blood T cell repertoires in COVID-19. Study as a whole: Spain, Italy and the United States supplied samples that represented acute and convalescent COVID-19.

Enrolment of Seattle patients took place during active infection, and they were followed longitudinally. The CDR3 has 16 amino acids. Trimming left V 5 bases short and J 6 bases short, with 19 bases between. Germline assignment: CDR1 MNHEY and CDR2 SMNVEV (reference sequence). The chain recombines TRBV27 with TRBJ2-2; a weak D match, TRBD2 (6 bases). Sequencing input: peripheral blood. The TCR sequence derives from a human donor with COVID-19, enrolled during active disease. The donor label of this sample is uncertain. The CDR3 spells CASSPEGTTNSGELFF. The CDR3 nucleotides read TGTGCCAGCAGTCCGGAGGGGACCACAAATTCCGGGGAGCTGTTTTTT.